A single sample gave rise to the 24 T cell receptor beta chains below, sequenced in a study of Graves' ophthalmopathy and Graves' hyperthyroidism. Amplifying from RNA transcripts, the study obtained TCR beta CDR3 regions. HTBI primers were employed in first-round RT-PCR, then a second-round multiplex PCR followed. TCRdb re-called the multiplex PCR reads through MiXCR, storing one row per CDR3 protein. The sample yields roughly 700,000 distinct CDR3 sequences, roughly 41% seen once. Sequencing was performed on peripheral blood. Receptors were obtained from an adult man with Graves' ophthalmopathy.

This clonotype was picked up a small number of times. The rearrangement uses TRBV3-1 and TRBJ2-7, with a tentative D call TRBD1 (5 bases). Per the germline V gene, CDR1 is LGHDT and CDR2 is YNNKEL (reference sequence). The V gene lost 3 bases and the J gene lost 2 bases, with 11 bases spanning the gap. CDR3 length equals 14 residues. CDR3 residues: CASSHDRRTYEQYF. DNA for the CDR3: TGTGCCAGCAGCCACGACAGAAGAACCTACGAGCAGTACTTC.

The chain employs TRBV25-1 and TRBJ2-7, with TRBD1 matching over 9 bases. The trim removed 5 bases at V and 2 bases at J, leaving 7 bases unmatched. The CDR3 is 15 residues long. Looked up from germline, CDR1 is MGHDK and CDR2 is SYGVNS. CDR3: CASSFADRGAYEQYF. The DNA for the CDR3 is TGTGCCAGCAGTTTCGCGGACAGGGGTGCCTACGAGCAGTACTTC.

This clonotype was seen just once. V gene TRBV7-9 combines with J gene TRBJ1-6; D ambiguous. The germline gives CDR1 SEHNR, CDR2 FQNEAQ (reference sequence). This CDR3 contains 14 residues. Between the trimmed V and J ends, which lost 8 bases and 6 bases, there was a span of 14 bases. CDR3 region: CASSPGAPNSPLHF. DNA for the CDR3: TGTGCCAGCTCACCGGGCGCACCTAATTCACCCCTCCACTTT.

The V gene is TRBV25-1, the J gene TRBJ1-2, with D perhaps matching TRBD1 (6 bases). Per germline, CDR1 MGHDK and CDR2 SYGVNS. V was shortened by 5 bases and J by 2 bases, with 12 bases between the two germline ends. The CDR3 spans 14 residues. The CDR3 loop is CASSSRGSNYGYTF. The DNA for the CDR3 is TGTGCCAGCAGTTCCAGGGGTTCAAACTATGGCTACACCTTC.

This clonotype was observed many times. This chain joins TRBV12-3 or TRBV12-4 and TRBJ1-4; 7 positions agree with TRBD1. The length of the CDR3 is 13 residues. J lost 7 bases, V lost 2 bases, and 1 base had no gene match. In DNA, the CDR3 is TGTGCCAGCAGTTTAACAGGGGTTGAAAAACTGTTTTTT. Its protein is CASSLTGVEKLFF.

Notes on this clonotype: A junction boundary mismatches the germline segment, possibly from a read error. The chain recombines TRBV7-9 with TRBJ2-2; 7 bases agree with TRBD2. Germline loops: CDR1 SEHNR, CDR2 FQNEAQ (reference sequence). The CDR3 consists of 17 residues. The CDR3 reads CASSPSELASVTGKLFF. The CDR3 DNA reads as TGTGCCAGCAGTCCATCCGAACTAGCGTCGGTAACCGGGAAGCTGTTTTTT. The whole variable domain, filled in from reference TRBV7-9 and TRBJ2-2, reads DTGVSQNPRHKITKRGQNVTFRCDPISEHNRLYWYRQTLGQGPEFLTYFQNEAQLEKSRLLSDRFSAERPKGSFSTLEIQRTEQGDSAMYLCASSPSELASVTGKLFFGEGSRLTVL.

The genes are TRBV11-2 and TRBJ1-2; 8 bases are a match to TRBD1. Trimming at V came to 0 bases and at J to 1 base, leaving 10 bases not matched to a gene. Per germline, CDR1 SGHAT and CDR2 FQNNGV. The CDR3 length is 18 residues. CDR3 bases: TGTGCCAGCAGCTTAGACCGCGGACACAGGGGGTTTAACTATGGCTACACCTTC. It codes for CASSLDRGHRGFNYGYTF.

This clonotype was found many times. V and J are TRBV2 and TRBJ1-4, with a possible D match to TRBD1 (5 bases). This CDR3 is built from 15 residues. CDR1 and CDR2 from the germline V gene are SNHLY and FYNNEI. V lost 5 bases and J 0 bases, leaving 10 bases between the germline ends. CDR3 DNA: TGTGCCAGCAGTATACAGGTTGCAACTAATGAAAAACTGTTTTTT. As protein: CASSIQVATNEKLFF.

Notes on this clonotype: Given a much more abundant clone one base away, this may be a read error. The chain carries TRBV7-9 and TRBJ1-2, with no clear D. Between the trimmed V and J ends, which lost 5 bases and 4 bases, there was a span of 8 bases. This CDR3 contains 12 residues. Germline-derived CDR1 and CDR2 are SEHNR and FQNEAQ (reference sequence). The CDR3 loop reads CASSPDGYGYTF. The DNA of the CDR3 is TGTGCCAGCAGCCCCGATGGCTATGGCTACACCTTC.

This chain connects TRBV7-3 to TRBJ1-6; 7 bases fit TRBD1. Germline assignment: CDR1 SGHTA and CDR2 FQGTGA. V lost 4 bases, J lost 7 bases, and 22 bases stayed unmatched. There are 20 residues in the CDR3. In DNA form, the CDR3 reads TGTGCCAGCAGCTCAGTCACGTGGCCGACAGGGATTGTCTCCAATTCACCCCTCCACTTT. This codes for CASSSVTWPTGIVSNSPLHF.

This clonotype was observed a handful of times. The chain joins TRBV4-3 to TRBJ1-2; TRBD1 might be the D (5 bases). The CDR3 runs 15 residues. Trimming pared 1 base from V and 6 bases from J, leaving 15 bases between. Germline CDR1 is LGHNA and CDR2 is YSLEER. The CDR3 DNA follows: TGCGCCAGCAGCCAAGTCGGGGGTATGTTAGATGGCTACACCTTC. Protein: CASSQVGGMLDGYTF.

The rearrangement joins TRBV29-1 to TRBJ2-7, with a tentative D call TRBD2 (6 bases). The ends were cut back, 4 bases at V and 0 bases at J, with 10 bases in the middle. This CDR3 comprises 13 residues. Looked up from germline, CDR1 is SQVTM and CDR2 is ANQGSEA. CDR3 sequence reads: CSVVRGNSYEQYF. The CDR3 coding sequence is TGCAGCGTTGTTCGCGGGAACTCCTACGAGCAGTACTTC.

This chain uses TRBV14 with TRBJ1-6; the match to TRBD1 covers 7 bases. The CDR3 is 13 amino acids. Trimming removed 11 bases from V and 7 bases from J; junction bases left unmatched: 8. Germline V gene data show CDR1 as SGHDN and CDR2 as FVKESK. The CDR3 sequence is CAWRQGNNSPLHF. CDR3 DNA sequence: TGTGCCTGGAGACAGGGTAACAATTCACCCCTCCACTTT.

This clonotype was recorded a few times. This chain connects TRBV10-3 to TRBJ1-5, with D hard to call. Per the germline V gene, CDR1 is ENHRY and CDR2 is SYGVKD. Deletions cut 10 bases from V and 2 bases from J, with 18 bases between. This CDR3 is built from 15 residues. The CDR3: CASSTESGGNQPQHF. The DNA for the CDR3 is TGTGCCAGCAGCACCGAATCCGGGGGCAATCAGCCCCAGCATTTT.

V gene TRBV25-1 combines with J gene TRBJ1-6; D not resolved. Germline lookup yields CDR1 MGHDK and CDR2 SYGVNS. CDR3 length: 13 amino acids. V lost 8 bases and J 7 bases, leaving 12 bases between the germline ends. CDR3 in DNA: TGTGCCAGCTTAGACCATGGGAATTCACCCCTCCACTTT. Protein sequence: CASLDHGNSPLHF.

As regards this clonotype: One end of the junction varies from germline; a read error may be responsible. The V call is TRBV6-5, the J call TRBJ2-5; possibly TRBD1 or TRBD2 for D (6 bases each). Germline V gene data show CDR1 as MNHEY and CDR2 as SVGAGI. This CDR3 region has 11 residues. The CDR3 loop reads CASTRGETQHF. Here the CDR3 DNA reads TGTGCCAGCACTAGGGGGGAGACCCAGCACTTC.

The sample holds a few counts of this clonotype. CDR3 in amino acids: CASSIRSANTGELFF. CDR3 bases: TGTGCCAGTAGTATTCGTAGCGCGAACACCGGGGAGCTGTTTTTT. This chain connects TRBV19 to TRBJ2-2, with D possibly matching TRBD2 (5 bases). From germline, CDR1 is LNHDA and CDR2 SQIVND (reference sequence). Trimming took 3 bases from V and 0 from J, leaving 8 bases between them. CDR3 length equals 15 residues.

V gene TRBV9 combines with J gene TRBJ2-3, with 9 positions matching TRBD1. Per germline, CDR1 SGDLS and CDR2 YYNGEE. Losses at the gene ends were 4 bases for V and 4 bases for J; bases not matched to a gene: 4. The CDR3 totals 14 residues. The CDR3 nucleotides read TGTGCCAGCAGCCCCACAGGGGGCGCAGATACGCAGTATTTT. Translation: CASSPTGGADTQYF.

There are a few counts of this clonotype. V gene TRBV20-1 combines with J gene TRBJ2-7; 9 positions match TRBD2. CDR3 length: 16 residues. Germline V CDR1 and CDR2: DFQATT, SNEGSKA (reference sequence). The junction had 12 bases not matched to a gene; V was cut back by 3 bases and J by 3 bases. The CDR3 protein is CSASTGGREGHYEQYF. CDR3 DNA sequence: TGCAGTGCTAGCACCGGGGGGCGGGAGGGCCACTACGAGCAGTACTTC.

There are a few counts of this clonotype. The DNA of the CDR3 is TGTGCCAGCAGCTATAGGGGGGAAAATTCACCCCTCCACTTT. This sequence encodes CASSYRGENSPLHF. The chain combines TRBV7-9 with TRBJ1-6; a possible D gene is TRBD1 (6 bases). The CDR3 sequence is 14 residues long. Looked up from germline, CDR1 is SEHNR and CDR2 is FQNEAQ (reference sequence). Trimming shortened V by 4 bases and J by 7 bases, and 11 bases separated the two germline ends.

This clonotype was counted at least ten times. This chain connects TRBV7-9 to TRBJ1-6, with TRBD1 matching over 9 bases. J gave up 10 bases and V 3 bases, and 7 bases lay outside the gene matches. The CDR3 runs to 15 residues. Germline CDR1 reads SEHNR; CDR2 reads FQNEAQ (reference sequence). This CDR3 is CASSFGDRVLSPLHF. The CDR3 bases are TGTGCCAGCAGCTTTGGGGACAGGGTTTTGTCACCCCTCCACTTT.

Many counts were recorded for this clonotype. The chain couples TRBV7-9 to TRBJ2-7; no reliable D call. The CDR3 extends over 13 amino acids. V gave up 3 bases and J gave up 2 bases, with 8 bases separating them. CDR1 is SEHNR, CDR2 FQNEAQ, per germline (reference sequence). The CDR3 bases are TGTGCCAGCAGCTTCGACACGACCTACGAGCAGTACTTC. This gives the protein CASSFDTTYEQYF.

This chain joins TRBV19 and TRBJ1-2; 10 bases line up with TRBD1. CDR3 length: 14 amino acids. CDR1 LNHDA and CDR2 SQIVND come from the germline V gene (reference sequence). Trimming at V came to 4 bases and at J to 8 bases, leaving 7 bases not matched to a gene. CDR3 bases: TGTGCCAGTAGTAAGAGACAGGGGGCAGTCGGCTACACCTTC. Its translation: CASSKRQGAVGYTF. Together with reference TRBV19 and TRBJ1-2, the CDR3 gives the full variable domain: DGGITQSPKYLFRKEGQNVTLSCEQNLNHDAMYWYRQDPGQGLRLIYYSQIVNDFQKGDIAEGYSVSREKKESFPLTVTSAQKNPTAFYLCASSKRQGAVGYTFGSGTRLTVV.

The CDR3 spells CASSPGFTYEQYF. CDR3 nucleotides: TGTGCCAGCAGTCCAGGGTTCACCTACGAGCAGTACTTC. This chain joins TRBV9 and TRBJ2-7; D may be TRBD1 (5 bases). The CDR3 consists of 13 residues. Germline loops: CDR1 SGDLS, CDR2 YYNGEE. The V end was cut by 5 bases, the J end by 2 bases, with 11 bases between. Together with reference TRBV9 and TRBJ2-7, the CDR3 gives the full variable domain: DSGVTQTPKHLITATGQRVTLRCSPRSGDLSVYWYQQSLDQGLQFLIQYYNGEERAKGNILERFSAQQFPDLHSELNLSSLELGDSALYFCASSPGFTYEQYFGPGTRLTVT.